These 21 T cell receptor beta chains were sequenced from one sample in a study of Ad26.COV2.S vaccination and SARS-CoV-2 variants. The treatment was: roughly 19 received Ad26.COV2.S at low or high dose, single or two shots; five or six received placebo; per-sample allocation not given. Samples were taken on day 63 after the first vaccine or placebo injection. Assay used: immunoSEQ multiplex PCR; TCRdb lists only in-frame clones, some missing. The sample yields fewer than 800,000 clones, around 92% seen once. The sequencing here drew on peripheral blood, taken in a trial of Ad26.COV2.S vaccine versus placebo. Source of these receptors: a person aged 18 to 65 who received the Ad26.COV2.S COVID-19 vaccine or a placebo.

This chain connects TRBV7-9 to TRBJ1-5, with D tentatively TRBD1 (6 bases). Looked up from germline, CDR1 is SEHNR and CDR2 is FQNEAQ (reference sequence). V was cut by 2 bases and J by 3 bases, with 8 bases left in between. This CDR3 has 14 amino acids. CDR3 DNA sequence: TGTGCCAGCAGCTTACAGGGGCCCAATCAGCCCCAGCATTTT. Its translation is CASSLQGPNQPQHF. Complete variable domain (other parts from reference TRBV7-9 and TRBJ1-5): DTGVSQNPRHKITKRGQNVTFRCDPISEHNRLYWYRQTLGQGPEFLTYFQNEAQLEKSRLLSDRFSAERPKGSFSTLEIQRTEQGDSAMYLCASSLQGPNQPQHFGDGTRLSIL.

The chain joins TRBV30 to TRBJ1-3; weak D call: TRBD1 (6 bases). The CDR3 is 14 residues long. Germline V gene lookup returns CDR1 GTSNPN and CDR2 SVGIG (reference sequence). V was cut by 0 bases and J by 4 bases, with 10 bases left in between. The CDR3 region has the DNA TGTGCCTGGAGTGTACACAGGGACGGAAACACCATATATTTT. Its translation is CAWSVHRDGNTIYF.

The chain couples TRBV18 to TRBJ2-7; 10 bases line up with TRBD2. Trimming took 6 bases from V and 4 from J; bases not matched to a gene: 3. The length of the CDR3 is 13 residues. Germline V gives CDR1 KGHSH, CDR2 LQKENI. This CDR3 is CASSASGSYEQYF. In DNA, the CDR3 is TGTGCCAGCTCGGCTAGCGGGAGTTACGAGCAGTACTTC.

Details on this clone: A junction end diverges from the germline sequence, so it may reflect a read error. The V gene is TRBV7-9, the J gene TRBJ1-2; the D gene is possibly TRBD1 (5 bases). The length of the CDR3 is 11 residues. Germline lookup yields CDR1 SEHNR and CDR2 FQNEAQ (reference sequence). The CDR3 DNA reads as TGTGCCAGCAGCTTAGAGGGGAACCCTGCCTTC. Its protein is CASSLEGNPAF.

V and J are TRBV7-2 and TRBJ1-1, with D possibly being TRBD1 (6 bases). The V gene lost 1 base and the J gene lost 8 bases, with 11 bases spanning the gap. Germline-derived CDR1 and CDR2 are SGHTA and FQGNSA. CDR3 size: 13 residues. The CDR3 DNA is TGTGCCAGCAGCTTAGGAGTTGACAGGGAAGCTTTCTTT. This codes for CASSLGVDREAFF.

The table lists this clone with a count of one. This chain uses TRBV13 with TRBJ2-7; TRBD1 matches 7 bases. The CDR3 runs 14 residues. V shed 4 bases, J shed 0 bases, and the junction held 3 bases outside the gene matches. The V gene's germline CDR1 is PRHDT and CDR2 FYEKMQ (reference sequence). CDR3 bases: TGTGCCAGCAGCTATAGACAGGGCTCCTACGAGCAGTACTTC. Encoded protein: CASSYRQGSYEQYF.

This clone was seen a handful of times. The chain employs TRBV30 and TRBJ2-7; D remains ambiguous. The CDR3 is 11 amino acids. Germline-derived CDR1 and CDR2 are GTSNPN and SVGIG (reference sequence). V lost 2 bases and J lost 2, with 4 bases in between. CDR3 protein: CAWSKTYEQYF. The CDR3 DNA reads TGTGCCTGGAGTAAAACCTACGAGCAGTACTTC.

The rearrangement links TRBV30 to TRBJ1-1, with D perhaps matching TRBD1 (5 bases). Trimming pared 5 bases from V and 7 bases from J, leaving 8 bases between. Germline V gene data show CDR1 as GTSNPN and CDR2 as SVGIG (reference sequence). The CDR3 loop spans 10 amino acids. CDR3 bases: TGTGCCTGGGAGACAGTTGAAGCTTTCTTT. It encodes CAWETVEAFF.

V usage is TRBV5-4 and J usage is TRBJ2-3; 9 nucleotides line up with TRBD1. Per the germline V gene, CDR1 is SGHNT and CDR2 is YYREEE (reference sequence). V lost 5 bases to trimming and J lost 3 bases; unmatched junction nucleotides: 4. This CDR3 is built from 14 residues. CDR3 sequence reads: CASSLQGATDTQYF. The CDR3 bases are TGTGCCAGCAGTTTACAGGGGGCGACAGATACGCAGTATTTT.

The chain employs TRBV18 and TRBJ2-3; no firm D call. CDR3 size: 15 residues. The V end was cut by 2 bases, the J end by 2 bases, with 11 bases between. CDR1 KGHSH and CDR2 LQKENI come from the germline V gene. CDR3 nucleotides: TGTGCCAGCTCACCAGCTATCGTTCTCACAGATACGCAGTATTTT. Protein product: CASSPAIVLTDTQYF.

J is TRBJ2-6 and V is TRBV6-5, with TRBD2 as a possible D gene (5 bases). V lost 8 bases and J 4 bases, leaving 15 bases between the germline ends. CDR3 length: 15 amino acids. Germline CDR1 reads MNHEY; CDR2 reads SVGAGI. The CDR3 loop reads CASGRPGNGANVLTF. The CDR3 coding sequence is TGTGCCAGCGGTAGACCGGGGAACGGGGCCAACGTCCTGACTTTC.

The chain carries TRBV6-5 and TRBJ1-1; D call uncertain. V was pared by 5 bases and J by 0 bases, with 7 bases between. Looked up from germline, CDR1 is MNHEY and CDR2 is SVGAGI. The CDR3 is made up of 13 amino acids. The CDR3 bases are TGTGCCAGCAGTACCCCCGTGAACACTGAAGCTTTCTTT. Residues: CASSTPVNTEAFF.

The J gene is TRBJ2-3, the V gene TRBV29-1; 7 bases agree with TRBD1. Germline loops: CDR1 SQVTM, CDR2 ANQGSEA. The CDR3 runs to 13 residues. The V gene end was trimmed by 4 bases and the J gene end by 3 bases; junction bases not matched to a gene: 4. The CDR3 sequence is CSVVPRGTDTQYF. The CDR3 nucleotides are TGCAGCGTTGTTCCCAGGGGGACAGATACGCAGTATTTT.

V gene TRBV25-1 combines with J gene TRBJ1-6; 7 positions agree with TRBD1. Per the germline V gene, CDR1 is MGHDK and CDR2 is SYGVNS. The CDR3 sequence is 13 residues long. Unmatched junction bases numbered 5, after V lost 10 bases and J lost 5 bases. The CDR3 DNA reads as TGTGCCACCGCGGGACAGAATAATTCACCCCTCCACTTT. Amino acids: CATAGQNNSPLHF.

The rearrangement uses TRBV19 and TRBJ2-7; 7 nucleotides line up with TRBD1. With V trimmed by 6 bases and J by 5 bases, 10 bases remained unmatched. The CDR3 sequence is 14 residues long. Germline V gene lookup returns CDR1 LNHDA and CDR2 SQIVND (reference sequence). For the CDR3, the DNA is TGTGCCAGTAGGGATAGGGGGCTCTGGAACGAGCAGTACTTC. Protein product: CASRDRGLWNEQYF.

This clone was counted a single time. CDR3: CASSLGGGASSVYGYTF. DNA for the CDR3: TGTGCCAGCAGTTTGGGGGGGGGAGCATCAAGCGTCTATGGCTACACCTTC. The chain joins TRBV27 to TRBJ1-2; the D gene is possibly TRBD1 (5 bases). The CDR3 has 17 residues. The V end lost 3 bases, the J end lost 4 bases, and 21 bases lay between the germline ends. Germline V gene data show CDR1 as MNHEY and CDR2 as SMNVEV (reference sequence).

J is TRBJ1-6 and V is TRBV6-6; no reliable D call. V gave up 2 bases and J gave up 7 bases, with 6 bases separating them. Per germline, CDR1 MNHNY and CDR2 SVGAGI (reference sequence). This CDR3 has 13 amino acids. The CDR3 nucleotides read TGTGCCAGCAGTTACACACAGAATTCACCCCTCCACTTT. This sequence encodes CASSYTQNSPLHF.

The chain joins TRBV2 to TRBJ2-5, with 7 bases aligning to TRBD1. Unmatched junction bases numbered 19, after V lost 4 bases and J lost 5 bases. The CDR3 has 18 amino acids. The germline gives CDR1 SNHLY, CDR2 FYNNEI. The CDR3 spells CASSATTGSISRVETQYF. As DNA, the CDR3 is TGTGCCAGCAGTGCCACGACAGGGTCAATCTCCCGTGTCGAGACCCAGTACTTC.

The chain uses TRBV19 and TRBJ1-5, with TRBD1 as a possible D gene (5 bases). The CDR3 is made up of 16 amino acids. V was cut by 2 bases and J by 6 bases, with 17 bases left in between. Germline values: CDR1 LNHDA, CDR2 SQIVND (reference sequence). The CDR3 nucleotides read TGTGCCAGTAGTATACAGGGTGGTACGGGCTTTCAGCCCCAGCATTTT. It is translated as CASSIQGGTGFQPQHF.

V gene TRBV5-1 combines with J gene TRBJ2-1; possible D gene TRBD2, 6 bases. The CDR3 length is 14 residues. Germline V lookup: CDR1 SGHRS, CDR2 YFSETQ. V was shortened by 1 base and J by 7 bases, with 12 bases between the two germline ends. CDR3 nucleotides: TGCGCCAGCAGCTTGTATGCGGGAATAAATGAGCAGTTCTTC. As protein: CASSLYAGINEQFF.

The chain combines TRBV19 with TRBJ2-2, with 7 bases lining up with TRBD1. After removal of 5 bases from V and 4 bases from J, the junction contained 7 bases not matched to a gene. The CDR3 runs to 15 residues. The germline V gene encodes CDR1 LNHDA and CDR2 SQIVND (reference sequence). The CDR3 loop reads CASSPGQAGTGELFF. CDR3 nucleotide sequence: TGTGCCAGTAGTCCCGGACAGGCTGGCACCGGGGAGCTGTTTTTT.